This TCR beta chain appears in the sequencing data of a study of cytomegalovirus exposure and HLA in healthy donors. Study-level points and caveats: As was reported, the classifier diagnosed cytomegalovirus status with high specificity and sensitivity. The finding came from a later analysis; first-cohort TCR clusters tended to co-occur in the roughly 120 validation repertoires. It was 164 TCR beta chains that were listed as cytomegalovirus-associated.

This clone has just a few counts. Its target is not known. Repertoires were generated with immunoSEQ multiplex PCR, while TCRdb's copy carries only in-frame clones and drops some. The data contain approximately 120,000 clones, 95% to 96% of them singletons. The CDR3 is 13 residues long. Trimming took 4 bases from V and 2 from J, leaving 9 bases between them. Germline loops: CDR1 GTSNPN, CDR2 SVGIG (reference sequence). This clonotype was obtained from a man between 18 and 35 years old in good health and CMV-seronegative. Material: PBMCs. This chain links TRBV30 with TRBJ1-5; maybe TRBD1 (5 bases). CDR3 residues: CAWTGMGNQPQHF. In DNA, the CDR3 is TGTGCCTGGACAGGGATGGGCAATCAGCCCCAGCATTTT.